The T cell receptor (beta chain) described here comes from a study of shared clonotypes between healthy human individuals. Overall study context: Researchers drew samples from a couple of women and a few men aged 18 to 49.

Study-wide results and limits: Clonotype sharing levels among donors were expected to vary with sequencing depth.

This clone appeared a few times. The antigen is undetermined. Clones were read by immunoSEQ multiplex PCR, and TCRdb kept only the in-frame ones, dropping some. In the table there are about 2.4 million clones, approximately 90% of which are singletons. Trimming took off 3 bases at V and 2 bases at J, with 10 bases between the two ends. The CDR3 is 14 amino acids. From germline, CDR1 is MDHEN and CDR2 SYDVKM. Donors had no recently reported acute infections or vaccinations and were HIV-negative. The TCR was taken from a man aged 18 to 30 in good health. The sample comprised naive CD4+ T cells sorted from blood. Subset: CD45RA+ positively selected. This chain links TRBV28 with TRBJ1-2, with TRBD1 as a possible D gene (6 bases). CDR3 residues: CASSLPDRNYGYTF. DNA of the CDR3: TGTGCCAGCAGTTTGCCTGACAGGAACTATGGCTACACCTTC.